The clone carrying this TCR beta chain was found many times. The antigen is not known. This sample is part of a study of T cells in Graves' hyperthyroidism and ophthalmopathy. Whole-study findings and limits: Ophthalmopathy was identified by the model a median around 6.9 months ahead of onset. A 13 V-J model separated ophthalmopathy from stable hyperthyroidism.

Authors of the study amplified TCR beta CDR3 regions from RNA transcripts. With the HTBI primer set, the TCR CDR3 went through a first round of RT-PCR. Via MiXCR, TCRdb re-called the multiplex PCR reads, giving one row per CDR3 protein. In the table there are 600,000 to 850,000 distinct CDR3 sequences, 18% of which are singletons. In germline, CDR1 is MNHNS, CDR2 SASEGT. The V end was cut by 3 bases, the J end by 8 bases, with 19 bases between. The CDR3 contains 15 residues. This clonotype originated in a woman aged 45-59 years with Graves' hyperthyroidism that later progressed to Graves' ophthalmopathy. J is TRBJ1-1 and V is TRBV6-1, with D possibly matching TRBD1 (5 bases). Sample: blood. In nucleotides, the CDR3 is TGTGCCAGCAGTGACTTTGGTACAGGACTTCGAGAAGCTTTCTTT. Translated, it gives CASSDFGTGLREAFF.